This T cell receptor (beta chain) is drawn from a study of cytomegalovirus exposure and HLA in healthy donors. The CDR3 covers 14 residues. Germline assignment: CDR1 SGHRS and CDR2 YFSETQ. Trimming took 0 bases from V and 3 from J, leaving 9 bases between them. As for this clone: Its antigen is currently unknown.

Notes on the study in general: Rates of TCR association differed by HLA locus in a later analysis, with DRB1 highest and HLA-C lowest. It was likely that a cluster of highly shared sequence variants was a sequencing artifact.

The PCR made use of 60 Vbeta and 13 Jbeta primers. Profiled with immunoSEQ multiplex PCR; TCRdb holds only in-frame clones, not every one. Found here are under 150,000 clones, around 81% of them singletons; the top ten hold nearly 7%. The chain has TRBV5-1 and TRBJ1-2, with D unresolved. This TCR was sampled from a man between 35 and 55 years old in good health and CMV-seropositive. The sample consisted of PBMCs. The CDR3 DNA sequence: TGCGCCAGCAGCTTGGACGGCCGGGACTATGGCTACACCTTC. Its protein product is CASSLDGRDYGYTF. Full variable domain (remainder filled in from reference TRBV5-1 and TRBJ1-2): KAGVTQTPRYLIKTRGQQVTLSCSPISGHRSVSWYQQTPGQGLQFLFEYFSETQRNKGNFPGRFSGRQFSNSRSEMNVSTLELGDSALYLCASSLDGRDYGYTFGSGTRLTVV.